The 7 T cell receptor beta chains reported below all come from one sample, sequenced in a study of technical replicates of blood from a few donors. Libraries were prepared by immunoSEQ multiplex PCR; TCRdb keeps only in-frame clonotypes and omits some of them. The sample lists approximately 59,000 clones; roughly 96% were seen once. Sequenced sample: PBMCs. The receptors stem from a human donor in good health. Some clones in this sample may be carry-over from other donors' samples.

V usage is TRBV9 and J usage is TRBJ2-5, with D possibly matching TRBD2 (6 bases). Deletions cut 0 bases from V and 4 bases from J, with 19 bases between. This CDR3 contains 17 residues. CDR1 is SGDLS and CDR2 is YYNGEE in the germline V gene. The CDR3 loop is CASSVGVLLATRETQYF. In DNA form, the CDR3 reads TGTGCCAGCAGCGTAGGGGTCCTCCTAGCGACAAGAGAGACCCAGTACTTC.

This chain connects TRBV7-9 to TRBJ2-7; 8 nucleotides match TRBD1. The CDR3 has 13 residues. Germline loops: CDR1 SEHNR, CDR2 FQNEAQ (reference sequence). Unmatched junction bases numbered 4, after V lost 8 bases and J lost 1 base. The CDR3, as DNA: TGTGCCAGCTCCGACAGGGGTTCCTACGAGCAGTACTTC. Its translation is CASSDRGSYEQYF.

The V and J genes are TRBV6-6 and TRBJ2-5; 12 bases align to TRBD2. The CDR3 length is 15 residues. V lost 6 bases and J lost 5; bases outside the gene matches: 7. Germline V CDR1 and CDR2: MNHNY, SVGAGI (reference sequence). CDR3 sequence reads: CASSLTSGGWETQYF. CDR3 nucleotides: TGTGCCAGCAGCTTGACTAGCGGGGGTTGGGAGACCCAGTACTTC.

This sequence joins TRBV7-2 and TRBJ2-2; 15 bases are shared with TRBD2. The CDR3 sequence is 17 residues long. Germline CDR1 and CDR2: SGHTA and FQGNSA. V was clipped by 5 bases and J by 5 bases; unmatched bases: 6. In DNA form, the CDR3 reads TGTGCCAGCAGCCGAGGACTAGCGGGAGGGCCAACCGGGGAGCTGTTTTTT. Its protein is CASSRGLAGGPTGELFF.

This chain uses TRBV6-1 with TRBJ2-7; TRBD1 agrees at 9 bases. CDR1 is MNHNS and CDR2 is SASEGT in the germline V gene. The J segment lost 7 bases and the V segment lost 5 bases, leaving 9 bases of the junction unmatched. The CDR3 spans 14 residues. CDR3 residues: CASSLAGQGYEQYF. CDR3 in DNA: TGTGCCAGCAGTCTCGCCGGACAGGGGTATGAGCAGTACTTC.

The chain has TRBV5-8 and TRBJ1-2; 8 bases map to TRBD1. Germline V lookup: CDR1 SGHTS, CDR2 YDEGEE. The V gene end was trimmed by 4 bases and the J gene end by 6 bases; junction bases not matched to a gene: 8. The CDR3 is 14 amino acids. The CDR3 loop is CASSEGQVLNGYTF. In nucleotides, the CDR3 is TGTGCCAGCAGCGAGGGACAGGTGCTGAATGGCTACACCTTC.

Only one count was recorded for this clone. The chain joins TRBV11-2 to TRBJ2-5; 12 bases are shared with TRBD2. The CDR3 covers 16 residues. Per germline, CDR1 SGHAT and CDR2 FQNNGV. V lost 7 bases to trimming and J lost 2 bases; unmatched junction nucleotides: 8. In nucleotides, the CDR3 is TGTGCCAGCAACCGTCGTCTAGCGGGGGGGCAAGAGACCCAGTACTTC. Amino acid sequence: CASNRRLAGGQETQYF.